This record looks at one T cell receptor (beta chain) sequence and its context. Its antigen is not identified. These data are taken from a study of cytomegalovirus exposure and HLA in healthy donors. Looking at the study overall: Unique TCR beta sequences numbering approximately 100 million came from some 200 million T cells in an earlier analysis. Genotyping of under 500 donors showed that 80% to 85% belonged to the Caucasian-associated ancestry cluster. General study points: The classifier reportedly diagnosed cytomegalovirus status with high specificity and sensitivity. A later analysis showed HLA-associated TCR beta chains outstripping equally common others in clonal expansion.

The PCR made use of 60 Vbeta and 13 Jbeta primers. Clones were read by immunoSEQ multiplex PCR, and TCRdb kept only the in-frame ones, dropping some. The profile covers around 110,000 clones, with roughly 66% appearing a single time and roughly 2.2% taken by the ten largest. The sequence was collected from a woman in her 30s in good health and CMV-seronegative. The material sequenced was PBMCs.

The CDR3 nucleotides are TGTGCCAGCAAAATCACAGGGGGCAGGACTGAAGCTTTCTTT. Translating gives CASKITGGRTEAFF. The rearrangement joins TRBV2 to TRBJ1-1; 9 bases align to TRBD1. V shed 7 bases, J shed 5 bases, and the junction held 8 bases outside the gene matches. CDR1 and CDR2 (germline): SNHLY, FYNNEI. The CDR3 length is 14 residues.